This T cell receptor (beta chain) was profiled in a study of blood T cell repertoires in COVID-19. Across the study: Sites across the United States, Italy and Spain contributed samples from acute and convalescent COVID-19.

Produced via immunoSEQ multiplex PCR; TCRdb's table is partial and in-frame only. Among 65,000 to 70,000 clones listed, over 80% were seen once. The CDR3 loop spans 14 amino acids. The germline gives CDR1 MDHEN, CDR2 SYDVKM. Trimming cost V 6 bases and J 7 bases, with 17 bases left between them. The sequence came from a man between 50 and 59 years old with active COVID-19. The rearrangement uses TRBV28 and TRBJ2-3; weak D call: TRBD1 (6 bases). The sample comprised peripheral blood. The CDR3 bases are TGTGCCAGCAGCCTAACAGGGCCGCGAAATACGCAGTATTTT. Its translation: CASSLTGPRNTQYF.